The clone carrying this TCR beta chain was seen a single time. This sample was taken from a study of human T cells and chemical hapten exposure. Study overall: Donors were sensitized with 2% DPC on the upper inner arm. Throughout a study of approximately 25 weeks, patients underwent weekly scalp administration of diphenylcyclopropenone doses. The patients, most of them female, presented with alopecia areata, totalis or universalis.

Each CDR3 protein gets one entry after TCRdb re-called the RACE reads with MiXCR. The sample records approximately 110,000 distinct CDR3 sequences, under 40% being singletons. V dropped 0 bases and J dropped 7 bases, with 8 bases sitting between them. The CDR3 loop spans 13 amino acids. The germline gives CDR1 SGHRS, CDR2 YFSETQ. Time point described: patch test 3, about 24 weeks after DPC sensitization. Treatment given: therapeutic diphenylcyclopropenone sensitization with weekly scalp DPC. This chain links TRBV5-1 with TRBJ2-1; no clear D. The specimen comprised whole blood, sampled in connection with sensitization to the hapten diphenylcyclopropenone (DPC). The sequence derives from a man between 40 and 49 years old with alopecia areata. Some clones in this sample may be carry-over from other donors' samples. CDR3 residues: CASSLAVVNEQFF. Here the CDR3 DNA reads TGCGCCAGCAGCTTGGCCGTGGTAAATGAGCAGTTCTTC. Full variable domain (rest looked up from reference TRBV5-1 and TRBJ2-1): KAGVTQTPRYLIKTRGQQVTLSCSPISGHRSVSWYQQTPGQGLQFLFEYFSETQRNKGNFPGRFSGRQFSNSRSEMNVSTLELGDSALYLCASSLAVVNEQFFGPGTRLTVL.